The entry that follows covers one TCR beta chain sequence. No DNA is shown, since the ends of the CDR3 on it are uncertain; the CDR3 is the one TCRdb lists. The PCR contained 60 Vbeta and 13 Jbeta primers. The method was immunoSEQ multiplex PCR; TCRdb's version includes in-frame clones alone and lacks a portion of them. This sample has roughly 78,000 clones; under 70% occur once, and the top ten carry about 5.7%. Germline-derived CDR1 and CDR2 are SGHTA and FQGNSA. The CDR3 sequence runs 15 residues, both termini included. The record originates from a study of cytomegalovirus exposure and HLA in healthy donors.

The V call is TRBV7-2, the J call TRBJ2-5; the tabulated D call, TRBD1, remains unverified against the DNA. This TCR came from a man aged 30 to 45 in good health and CMV-seropositive. Sequencing was performed on PBMCs. The CDR3 loop reads CASSLVGQGASLEYF.